A single sample gave rise to the 10 T cell receptor beta chains below, sequenced in a study of T cell responses to AZD1222 COVID-19 vaccine. Clones were read by immunoSEQ multiplex PCR, and TCRdb kept only the in-frame ones, dropping some. The sample lists approximately 120,000 clones; around 90% were seen once. Source: peripheral blood, taken on day 0 of AZD1222 vaccination. The receptors were sampled from an adult in good health.

The V call is TRBV5-1, the J call TRBJ1-2; no reliable D call. V was cut by 1 base and J by 2 bases, with 9 bases left in between. The CDR3 length is 14 residues. Germline V CDR1 and CDR2: SGHRS, YFSETQ. The CDR3 sequence: CASSLTYQNYGYTF. The CDR3 DNA reads as TGCGCCAGCAGCTTGACATATCAAAACTATGGCTACACCTTC.

V is TRBV3-1 (or the pseudogene TRBV3-2) and J is TRBJ2-3; unclear D gene. In germline, CDR1 is LGHDT, CDR2 YNNKEL (reference sequence). Trimming took 7 bases from V and 2 from J, leaving 10 bases between them. The CDR3 spans 13 residues. The CDR3 loop reads CASTGSPTDTQYF. For the CDR3, the DNA is TGTGCCAGCACTGGCTCACCCACAGATACGCAGTATTTT.

The J gene is TRBJ1-1, the V gene TRBV4-1, with D perhaps TRBD1 (5 bases). Germline CDR1 is MGHRA and CDR2 is YSYEKL. Trimming left V 4 bases short and J 4 bases short, with 19 bases between. The CDR3 totals 16 residues. CDR3 sequence (DNA): TGCGCCAGCAGCCCCCTAGGGGCAGGATATGCCACTGAAGCTTTCTTT. Translating gives CASSPLGAGYATEAFF.

The chain joins TRBV18 to TRBJ2-1; D possibly uses TRBD1 or TRBD2 (6 bases each). The V end lost 3 bases, the J end lost 7 bases, and 16 bases lay between the germline ends. Germline-derived CDR1 and CDR2 are KGHSH and LQKENI. There are 15 residues in the CDR3. CDR3 DNA: TGTGCCAGCTCACCTTGGGGAGGACAGCAGAATGAGCAGTTCTTC. Encoded protein: CASSPWGGQQNEQFF. Based on the CDR3 plus reference TRBV18 and TRBJ2-1, the full variable domain is NAGVMQNPRHLVRRRGQEARLRCSPMKGHSHVYWYRQLPEEGLKFMVYLQKENIIDESGMPKERFSAEFPKEGPSILRIQQVVRGDSAAYFCASSPWGGQQNEQFFGPGTRLTVL.

The V gene is TRBV10-3, the J gene TRBJ1-4; 10 bases line up with TRBD1. The CDR3 contains 18 residues. After removal of 3 bases from V and 8 bases from J, the junction contained 15 bases not matched to a gene. Germline assignment: CDR1 ENHRY and CDR2 SYGVKD. CDR3 protein: CAISEGPGTGAGREKLFF. In DNA, the CDR3 is TGTGCCATCAGTGAAGGTCCTGGGACAGGGGCGGGGAGGGAAAAACTGTTTTTT.

The gene calls are TRBV10-3 and TRBJ2-5; 7 bases align to TRBD2. This CDR3 is built from 12 residues. The V segment lost 8 bases and the J segment 4 bases; nucleotides outside the gene matches: 4. The germline V gene encodes CDR1 ENHRY and CDR2 SYGVKD. The CDR3 nucleotides are TGTGCCATCTGGGGGGGAGGAGAGACCCAGTACTTC. Translating gives CAIWGGGETQYF.

The chain employs TRBV5-1 and TRBJ2-1, with a tentative D call TRBD2 (7 bases). Trimming took 4 bases from V and 7 from J, leaving 18 bases between them. The CDR3 runs to 15 residues. CDR1 is SGHRS and CDR2 is YFSETQ in the germline V gene. The CDR3 protein is CASSPARGALNEQFF. DNA for the CDR3: TGCGCCAGCAGCCCGGCCCGGGGGGCTTTAAATGAGCAGTTCTTC. Filled out from reference TRBV5-1 and TRBJ2-1, the complete variable domain reads KAGVTQTPRYLIKTRGQQVTLSCSPISGHRSVSWYQQTPGQGLQFLFEYFSETQRNKGNFPGRFSGRQFSNSRSEMNVSTLELGDSALYLCASSPARGALNEQFFGPGTRLTVL.

The chain has TRBV5-4 and TRBJ2-3; D is perhaps TRBD2 (7 bases). Germline lookup yields CDR1 SGHNT and CDR2 YYREEE (reference sequence). This CDR3 spans 15 amino acids. V lost 5 bases and J lost 3, with 16 bases in between. In nucleotides, the CDR3 is TGTGCCAGCAGGGGGGCGGGGGCGCTGACAGATACGCAGTATTTT. The encoded protein is CASRGAGALTDTQYF.

This sequence joins TRBV6-6 and TRBJ1-2; TRBD1 is a possible D gene (5 bases). Trimming took off 0 bases at V and 4 bases at J, with 12 bases between the two ends. Germline CDR1 is MNHNY and CDR2 is SVGAGI (reference sequence). The CDR3 length is 15 residues. This chain's CDR3 is CASSYSWVGGYGYTF. In DNA form, the CDR3 reads TGTGCCAGCAGTTACTCCTGGGTGGGGGGCTATGGCTACACCTTC.

The chain joins TRBV5-8 to TRBJ2-5; TRBD2 matches 11 bases. CDR1 SGHTS and CDR2 YDEGEE come from the germline V gene. The CDR3 totals 15 residues. After removal of 4 bases from V and 3 bases from J, the junction contained 5 bases not matched to a gene. Here the CDR3 DNA reads TGTGCCAGCAGCCACGGGACTAGCGGCGAAGAGACCCAGTACTTC. It codes for CASSHGTSGEETQYF. Using reference TRBV5-8 and TRBJ2-5 for the parts outside the CDR3, the full variable domain is EAGVTQSPTHLIKTRGQQATLRCSPISGHTSVYWYQQALGLGLQFLLWYDEGEERNRGNFPPRFSGRQFPNYSSELNVNALELEDSALYLCASSHGTSGEETQYFGPGTRLLVL.